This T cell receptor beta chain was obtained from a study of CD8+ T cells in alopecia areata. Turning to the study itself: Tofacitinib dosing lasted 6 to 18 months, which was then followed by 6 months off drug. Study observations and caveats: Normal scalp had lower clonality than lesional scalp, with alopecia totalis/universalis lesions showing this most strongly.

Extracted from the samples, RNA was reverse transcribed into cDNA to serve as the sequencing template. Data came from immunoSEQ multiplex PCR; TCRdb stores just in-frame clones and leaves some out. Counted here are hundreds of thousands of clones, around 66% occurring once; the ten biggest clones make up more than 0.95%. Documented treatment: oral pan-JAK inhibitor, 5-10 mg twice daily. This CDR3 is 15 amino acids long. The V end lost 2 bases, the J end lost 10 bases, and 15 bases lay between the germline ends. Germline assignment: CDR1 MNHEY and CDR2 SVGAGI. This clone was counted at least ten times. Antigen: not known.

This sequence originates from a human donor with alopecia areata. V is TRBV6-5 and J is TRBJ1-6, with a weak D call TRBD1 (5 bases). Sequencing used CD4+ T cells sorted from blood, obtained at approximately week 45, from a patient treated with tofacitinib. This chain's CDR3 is CASSYGGARDSPLHF. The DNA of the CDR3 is TGTGCCAGCAGTTACGGTGGGGCGAGGGACTCACCCCTCCACTTT.